These 26 T cell receptor beta chains were sequenced from one sample in a study of blood T cell repertoires in COVID-19. Generated by immunoSEQ multiplex PCR, the TCRdb table keeps only in-frame clones and is missing some. The sample records fewer than 150,000 clones, around 88% being singletons. Sequencing was performed on peripheral blood. The receptors here all came from a human donor in a cohort sampled during active COVID-19.

This clone was seen a single time. The chain's CDR3 is CASSTTEASGNTIYF. As DNA, the CDR3 is TGTGCCAGCAGCACGACAGAAGCCTCTGGAAACACCATATATTTT. The chain employs TRBV7-9 and TRBJ1-3, with D possibly matching TRBD1 (5 bases). The CDR3 totals 15 residues. Germline V gives CDR1 SEHNR, CDR2 FQNEAQ (reference sequence). V lost 5 bases to trimming and J lost 0 bases, with 11 bases between them.

The chain employs TRBV27 and TRBJ2-5; 10 bases match TRBD2. V was clipped by 5 bases and J by 5 bases; unmatched bases: 11. The CDR3 has 16 residues. Germline V lookup: CDR1 MNHEY, CDR2 SMNVEV (reference sequence). CDR3 in DNA: TGTGCCAGCAGTCATAGCGGGGGGCACCCCCAGGAGACCCAGTACTTC. It translates to CASSHSGGHPQETQYF.

V is TRBV6-5 and J is TRBJ2-2, with TRBD1 matching over 10 bases. CDR1 and CDR2 (germline): MNHEY, SVGAGI. J gave up 6 bases and V 7 bases, and 5 bases lay outside the gene matches. CDR3 length equals 14 residues. CDR3 DNA: TGTGCCAGCAAGGGACAGGGGTTTTCCGGGGAGCTGTTTTTT. Its protein is CASKGQGFSGELFF.

The J gene is TRBJ2-1, the V gene TRBV7-8; 7 positions match TRBD2. CDR3 length: 16 residues. Germline CDR1 SGHVS, CDR2 FQNEAQ. Trimming took 5 bases from V and 9 from J; bases not matched to a gene: 16. The CDR3 DNA sequence: TGTGCCAGCAGCCTCTTCGTCCGGGACTACCTAGGTGAGCAGTTCTTC. Its protein product is CASSLFVRDYLGEQFF.

The V and J genes are TRBV7-2 and TRBJ2-1, with 9 bases fitting TRBD2. The CDR3 is 14 amino acids. The ends lost 7 bases at V and 7 bases at J; junction bases unmatched: 8. Germline CDR1 SGHTA, CDR2 FQGNSA. Here the CDR3 reads CASKRGLARNEQFF. The CDR3 nucleotides read TGTGCCAGCAAGAGGGGACTAGCAAGGAATGAGCAGTTCTTC.

This rearrangement joins TRBV27 to TRBJ1-6, with 10 bases lining up with TRBD1. This CDR3 is 18 amino acids long. Losses at the gene ends were 6 bases for V and 0 bases for J; bases not matched to a gene: 8. The germline gives CDR1 MNHEY, CDR2 SMNVEV (reference sequence). For the CDR3, the DNA is TGTGCCAGCAGGGTCGGGACAGGGGTCGGCTCCTATAATTCACCCCTCCACTTT. Its translation is CASRVGTGVGSYNSPLHF.

By proportion, this clone is medium-sized. The chain is built from TRBV15 and TRBJ1-1; D is uncertain. Trimming shortened V by 4 bases and J by 6 bases, and 12 bases separated the two germline ends. Germline loops: CDR1 LNHNV, CDR2 YYDKDF (reference sequence). This CDR3 has 13 amino acids. Written as DNA, the CDR3 is TGTGCCACCAGCATAGAGGGAGGCGCTGAAGCTTTCTTT. Its translation: CATSIEGGAEAFF.

The chain combines TRBV6-5 with TRBJ1-2; 9 bases fit TRBD1. From germline, CDR1 is MNHEY and CDR2 SVGAGI. Trimming removed 6 bases from V and 6 bases from J; junction bases left unmatched: 8. The CDR3 is 14 amino acids. The CDR3 protein is CASRVGQGWDGYTF. The DNA of the CDR3 is TGTGCCAGCAGGGTGGGACAGGGCTGGGATGGCTACACCTTC.

The chain uses TRBV10-3 and TRBJ2-1; TRBD2 matches 11 bases. V lost 0 bases to trimming and J lost 4 bases; unmatched junction nucleotides: 2. Germline V CDR1 and CDR2: ENHRY, SYGVKD. There are 16 residues in the CDR3. DNA of the CDR3: TGTGCCATCAGTGAGTCTAGCGGGGGGGCTTACAATGAGCAGTTCTTC. This encodes CAISESSGGAYNEQFF.

The chain couples TRBV7-2 to TRBJ2-5; TRBD1 matches at 8 bases. V lost 1 base and J lost 4; bases outside the gene matches: 2. Germline CDR1 and CDR2: SGHTA and FQGNSA. CDR3 size: 14 residues. The CDR3 region has the DNA TGTGCCAGCAGCTTAGGGACAGGGAGAGAGACCCAGTACTTC. It is translated as CASSLGTGRETQYF.

V usage is TRBV15 and J usage is TRBJ1-2; D might be TRBD1 (6 bases). This CDR3 contains 14 residues. CDR1 is LNHNV, CDR2 YYDKDF, per germline (reference sequence). Deletions cut 0 bases from V and 4 bases from J, with 9 bases between. The CDR3 is CATSREGGAYGYTF. The CDR3 DNA reads as TGTGCCACCAGCAGAGAGGGGGGGGCCTATGGCTACACCTTC.

The J gene is TRBJ2-2, the V gene TRBV7-3; possibly TRBD1 for D (6 bases). CDR1 is SGHTA and CDR2 is FQGTGA in the germline V gene. This CDR3 is built from 15 residues. V was clipped by 0 bases and J by 4 bases, with 9 bases between them. CDR3 sequence reads: CASSLTLGGTGELFF. The CDR3 nucleotides are TGTGCCAGCAGCTTAACACTAGGGGGCACCGGGGAGCTGTTTTTT.

The V and J genes are TRBV18 and TRBJ1-5; tentatively, D is TRBD1 (6 bases). CDR1 and CDR2 from the germline V gene are KGHSH and LQKENI. V lost 3 bases, J lost 0 bases, and 12 bases lay in between. The CDR3 has 16 residues. Here the CDR3 reads CASSPGTPYSNQPQHF. The CDR3 DNA reads as TGTGCCAGCTCACCTGGGACACCTTATAGCAATCAGCCCCAGCATTTT.

This clone came up once. The chain couples TRBV12-2 to TRBJ2-7; the listed D gene, TRBD1, was not tested against the DNA. TRBV12-2 is an annotated pseudogene. The CDR3 totals 19 residues. DNA for the CDR3: TGTGCAAGTCGCTTAGGCGACAGGGGGCGTTTTCACCCCTACCACGAGCAGTACTTC. As protein: CASRLGDRGRFHPYHEQYF.

The rearrangement uses TRBV11-3 and TRBJ2-2; a possible D gene is TRBD1 (6 bases). Trimming cost V 3 bases and J 4 bases, with 15 bases left between them. This CDR3 has 16 amino acids. From germline, CDR1 is SGHNT and CDR2 YENEEA. This chain's CDR3 is CASSFAAGVTTGELFF. As DNA, the CDR3 is TGTGCCAGCAGCTTTGCGGCAGGGGTCACCACCGGGGAGCTGTTTTTT.

This chain connects TRBV3-1 (or the pseudogene TRBV3-2) to TRBJ1-1, with TRBD1 matching 8 bases. Germline trimming cut 1 base from V and 7 bases from J; bases unmatched to any gene: 11. Germline V lookup: CDR1 LGHDT, CDR2 YNNKEL (reference sequence). The CDR3 spans 16 residues. The chain's CDR3 is CASSQVVMTGEVEAFF. CDR3 nucleotides: TGTGCCAGCAGCCAAGTAGTGATGACAGGGGAGGTTGAAGCTTTCTTT.

The V gene is TRBV5-5, the J gene TRBJ2-1, with D possibly being TRBD2 (6 bases). Germline V gene data show CDR1 as SGHKS and CDR2 as YYEKEE (reference sequence). V gave up 0 bases and J gave up 2 bases, with 12 bases separating them. There are 16 residues in the CDR3. CDR3 amino acids: CASSLVLAMAYNEQFF. The CDR3, as DNA: TGTGCCAGCAGCTTGGTTCTAGCGATGGCCTACAATGAGCAGTTCTTC.

CDR3 region: CASTTGQLRTEAFF. The CDR3 nucleotides read TGTGCCAGCACCACTGGACAGTTGCGCACTGAAGCTTTCTTT. The gene calls are TRBV5-6 and TRBJ1-1; a possible D gene is TRBD1 (6 bases). CDR3 length: 14 residues. Germline CDR1 and CDR2: SGHDT and YYEEEE. V was clipped by 6 bases and J by 4 bases, with 16 bases between them.

The chain employs TRBV5-1 and TRBJ2-3; the D is unclear. V was cut by 1 base and J by 10 bases, with 7 bases left in between. Germline V gene data show CDR1 as SGHRS and CDR2 as YFSETQ. The CDR3 spans 11 residues. The CDR3 region has the DNA TGCGCCAGCAGCTTGCGAGGCCCGCAGTATTTT. Translated, it gives CASSLRGPQYF.

This sequence joins TRBV9 and TRBJ2-1; D unclear. With 0 bases removed from V and 4 bases from J, the gap between germline ends came to 8 bases. Germline assignment: CDR1 SGDLS and CDR2 YYNGEE. This CDR3 is 14 amino acids long. Here the CDR3 reads CASSVASVYNEQFF. CDR3 in DNA: TGTGCCAGCAGCGTAGCGAGCGTGTACAATGAGCAGTTCTTC.

CDR3 residues: CASSVAKGGGETQYF. DNA for the CDR3: TGTGCCAGCAGCGTAGCCAAAGGGGGGGGAGAGACCCAGTACTTC. The chain carries TRBV9 and TRBJ2-5; maybe TRBD2 (7 bases). Germline assignment: CDR1 SGDLS and CDR2 YYNGEE. The V end was cut by 0 bases, the J end by 4 bases, with 13 bases between. The CDR3 runs 15 residues. Full variable domain (remainder filled in from reference TRBV9 and TRBJ2-5): DSGVTQTPKHLITATGQRVTLRCSPRSGDLSVYWYQQSLDQGLQFLIQYYNGEERAKGNILERFSAQQFPDLHSELNLSSLELGDSALYFCASSVAKGGGETQYFGPGTRLLVL.

The V call is TRBV7-9, the J call TRBJ2-7; D call uncertain. Germline V lookup: CDR1 SEHNR, CDR2 FQNEAQ (reference sequence). This CDR3 comprises 14 residues. V was cut by 2 bases and J by 1 base, with 9 bases left in between. Here the CDR3 DNA reads TGTGCCAGCAGCTTACAGGCCGAATCCTACGAGCAGTACTTC. Translated: CASSLQAESYEQYF.

The chain links TRBV7-2 to TRBJ2-4; possibly TRBD1 for D (5 bases). V was trimmed by 3 bases and J by 3 bases, leaving 9 bases between them. The CDR3 extends over 14 amino acids. CDR1 and CDR2 from the germline V gene are SGHTA and FQGNSA. The CDR3 here is CASSFRGGKNIQYF. The CDR3, as DNA: TGTGCCAGCAGCTTTAGGGGTGGCAAAAACATTCAGTACTTC.

V is TRBV7-9 and J is TRBJ2-7, with TRBD1 matching over 9 bases. The V and J ends lost 7 bases and 5 bases, in that order; junction bases with no gene match: 9. The V gene's germline CDR1 is SEHNR and CDR2 FQNEAQ (reference sequence). This CDR3 region has 14 residues. The DNA for the CDR3 is TGTGCCAGCACCGCGACAGGGGGTTCTGACGAGCAGTACTTC. This gives the protein CASTATGGSDEQYF.

The chain employs TRBV12-3 or TRBV12-4 and TRBJ2-1; D is undetermined. Trimming stripped 6 bases from V and 7 bases from J, with 13 bases between. CDR3 length equals 13 residues. CDR3 coding DNA: TGTGCCAGCAGCGAGACAACCCGTAATGAGCAGTTCTTC. Amino acids: CASSETTRNEQFF.

The J gene is TRBJ1-4, the V gene TRBV9; D ambiguous. Germline V CDR1 and CDR2: SGDLS, YYNGEE. The CDR3 has 15 residues. V was clipped by 3 bases and J by 5 bases, with 14 bases between them. Written as DNA, the CDR3 is TGTGCCAGCAGCGGCGGCTGGAGTAACAATGAAAAACTGTTTTTT. It encodes CASSGGWSNNEKLFF. The full variable domain, with the rest looked up from reference TRBV9 and TRBJ1-4, is DSGVTQTPKHLITATGQRVTLRCSPRSGDLSVYWYQQSLDQGLQFLIQYYNGEERAKGNILERFSAQQFPDLHSELNLSSLELGDSALYFCASSGGWSNNEKLFFGSGTQLSVL.